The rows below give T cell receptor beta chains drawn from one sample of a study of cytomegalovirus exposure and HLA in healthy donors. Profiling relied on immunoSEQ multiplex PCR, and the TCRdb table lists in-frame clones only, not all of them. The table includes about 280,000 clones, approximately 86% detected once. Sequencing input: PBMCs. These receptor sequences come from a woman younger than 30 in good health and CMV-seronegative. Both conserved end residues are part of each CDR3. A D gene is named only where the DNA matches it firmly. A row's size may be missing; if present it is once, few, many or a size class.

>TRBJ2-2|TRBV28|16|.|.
CASRPTGYGDTGELFF
TGTGCCAGCAGACCTACAGGGTATGGGGACACCGGGGAGCTGTTTTTT
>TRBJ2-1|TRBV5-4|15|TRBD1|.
CASSLGRDRGNEQFF
TGTGCCAGCAGCTTGGGGAGGGACAGGGGCAATGAGCAGTTCTTC
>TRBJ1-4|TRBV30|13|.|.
CAWSVAGREKLFF
TGTGCCTGGAGTGTGGCCGGGAGGGAAAAACTGTTTTTT
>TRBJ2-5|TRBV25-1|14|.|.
CASSEEVLRETQYF
TGTGCCAGCAGTGAAGAGGTGTTGAGGGAGACCCAGTACTTC
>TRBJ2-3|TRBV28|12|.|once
CASSTPASAQYF
TGTGCCAGCAGTACTCCCGCTAGCGCGCAGTATTTT
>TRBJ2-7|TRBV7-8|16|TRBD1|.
CASSLAGGTGVNEQYF
TGTGCCAGCAGCTTAGCAGGCGGGACAGGGGTTAACGAGCAGTACTTC
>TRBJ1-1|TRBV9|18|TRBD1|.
CASSVVRQGADWGTEAFF
TGTGCCAGCAGCGTAGTGAGACAGGGGGCGGATTGGGGCACTGAAGCTTTCTTT
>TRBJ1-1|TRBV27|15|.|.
CASSPVRGLGTEAFF
TGTGCCAGCAGTCCCGTGCGGGGGCTAGGCACTGAAGCTTTCTTT
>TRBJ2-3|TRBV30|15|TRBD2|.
CAWTQPTSIQDTQYF
TGTGCCTGGACCCAACCGACTAGCATTCAAGATACGCAGTATTTT
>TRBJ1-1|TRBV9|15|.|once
CASSVGGVANTEAFF
TGTGCCAGCAGCGTAGGCGGGGTGGCCAACACTGAAGCTTTCTTT
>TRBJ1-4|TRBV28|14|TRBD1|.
CASGDRAVNEKLFF
TGTGCCAGCGGTGACAGGGCCGTTAATGAAAAACTGTTTTTT
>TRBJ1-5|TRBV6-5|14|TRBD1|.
CASSYSAGGQPQHF
TGTGCCAGCAGTTACTCGGCAGGGGGTCAGCCCCAGCATTTT